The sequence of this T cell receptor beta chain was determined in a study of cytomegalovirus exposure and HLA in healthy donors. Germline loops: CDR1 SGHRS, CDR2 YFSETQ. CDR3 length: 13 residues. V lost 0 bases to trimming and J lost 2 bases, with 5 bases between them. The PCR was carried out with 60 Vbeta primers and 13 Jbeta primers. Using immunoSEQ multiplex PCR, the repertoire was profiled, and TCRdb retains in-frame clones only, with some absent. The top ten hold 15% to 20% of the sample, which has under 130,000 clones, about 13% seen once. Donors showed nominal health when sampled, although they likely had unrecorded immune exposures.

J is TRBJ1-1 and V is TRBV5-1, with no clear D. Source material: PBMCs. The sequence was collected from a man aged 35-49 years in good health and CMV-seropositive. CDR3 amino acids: CASSLGANTEAFF. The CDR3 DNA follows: TGCGCCAGCAGCTTGGGGGCAAACACTGAAGCTTTCTTT.